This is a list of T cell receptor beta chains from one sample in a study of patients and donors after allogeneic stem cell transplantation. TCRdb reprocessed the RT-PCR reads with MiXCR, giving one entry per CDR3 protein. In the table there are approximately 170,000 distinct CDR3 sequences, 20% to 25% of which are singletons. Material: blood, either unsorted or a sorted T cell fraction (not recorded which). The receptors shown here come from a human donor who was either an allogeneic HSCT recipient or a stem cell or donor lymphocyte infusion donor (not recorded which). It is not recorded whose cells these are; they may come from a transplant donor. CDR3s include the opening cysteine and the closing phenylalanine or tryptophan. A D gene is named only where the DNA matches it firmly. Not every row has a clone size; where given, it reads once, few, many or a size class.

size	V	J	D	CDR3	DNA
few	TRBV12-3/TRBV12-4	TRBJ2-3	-	CASRGRRSTDTQYF	TGTGCCAGCAGGGGGAGAAGGAGCACAGATACGCAGTATTTT
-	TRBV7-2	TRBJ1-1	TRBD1	CASSPAGGFYTEAFF	TGTGCCAGCAGCCCCGCAGGGGGGTTTTACACTGAAGCTTTCTTT
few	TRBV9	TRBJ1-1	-	CASSVVGGSYTEAFF	TGTGCCAGCAGCGTAGTAGGAGGGAGTTACACTGAAGCTTTCTTT
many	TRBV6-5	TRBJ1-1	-	CASSSSTLNTEAFF	TGTGCCAGCAGTTCCTCGACCCTGAACACTGAAGCTTTCTTT
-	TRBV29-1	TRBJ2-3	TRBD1	CSVLEGTGITDTQYF	TGCAGCGTACTGGAAGGGACAGGGATCACAGATACGCAGTATTTT
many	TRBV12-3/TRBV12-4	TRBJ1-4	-	CASTLHSTNEKLFF	TGTGCCAGCACCTTGCACTCAACTAATGAAAAACTGTTTTTT
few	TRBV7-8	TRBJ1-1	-	CASSLASGQRGSRAFF	TGTGCCAGCAGCTTAGCGTCTGGCCAGAGAGGGAGCAGAGCTTTCTTT
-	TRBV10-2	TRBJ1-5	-	CASSESKSGNQPQHF	TGCGCCAGCAGTGAGTCGAAGAGTGGCAATCAGCCCCAGCATTTT
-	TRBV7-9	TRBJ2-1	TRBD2	CASSPRDGTSGGSSSYNEQFF	TGTGCCAGCAGCCCGAGGGATGGGACTAGCGGGGGGTCGAGCTCCTACAATGAGCAGTTCTTC
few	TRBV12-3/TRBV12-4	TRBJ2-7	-	CASRGPSYEQYF	TGTGCCAGCAGGGGCCCCTCCTACGAGCAGTACTTC
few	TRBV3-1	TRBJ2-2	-	CASSQRGTGELFF	TGTGCCAGCAGCCAGAGAGGCACCGGGGAGCTGTTTTTT
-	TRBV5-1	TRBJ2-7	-	CASSLFGPYEQYF	TGCGCCAGCAGCTTGTTTGGCCCCTACGAGCAGTACTTC
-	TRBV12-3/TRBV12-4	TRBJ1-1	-	CASSFSGGAEAFF	TGTGCCAGCAGTTTTTCGGGGGGTGCTGAAGCTTTCTTT
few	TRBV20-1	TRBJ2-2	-	CSARDQRGFTGELFF	TGCAGTGCTAGAGATCAGAGGGGCTTTACCGGGGAGCTGTTTTTT
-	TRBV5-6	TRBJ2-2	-	CASSFSDTGELFF	TGTGCCAGCAGCTTTAGCGACACCGGGGAGCTGTTTTTT
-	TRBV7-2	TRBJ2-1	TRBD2	CASSLVSAGYNEQFF	TGTGCCAGCAGCTTAGTATCAGCGGGATACAATGAGCAGTTCTTC
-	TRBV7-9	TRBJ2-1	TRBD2	CASSSTLSGRSYNEQFF	TGTGCCAGCAGCTCGACCCTTAGCGGGAGGTCCTACAATGAGCAGTTCTTC
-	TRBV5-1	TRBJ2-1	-	CASKLDRYNEQFF	TGCGCCAGCAAACTCGACAGATACAATGAGCAGTTCTTC
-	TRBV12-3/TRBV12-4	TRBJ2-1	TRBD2	CASSLLAGPYNEQFF	TGTGCCAGCAGCTTATTAGCGGGCCCTTACAATGAGCAGTTCTTC
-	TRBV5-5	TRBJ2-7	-	CASSSSGLPYEQYF	TGTGCCAGCAGCAGTTCGGGACTTCCCTACGAGCAGTACTTC
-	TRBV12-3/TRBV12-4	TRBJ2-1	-	CASSFTGNEQFF	TGTGCCAGCAGTTTTACGGGCAATGAGCAGTTCTTC
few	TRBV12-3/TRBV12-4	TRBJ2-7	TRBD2	CASKLLAGNSYEQYF	TGTGCCAGCAAACTCCTAGCGGGGAACTCCTACGAGCAGTACTTC
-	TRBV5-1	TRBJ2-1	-	CASRTSEGYNEQFF	TGCGCCAGCCGCACATCCGAGGGCTACAATGAGCAGTTCTTC
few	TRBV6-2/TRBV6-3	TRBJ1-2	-	CASSYLSQGRTYGYTF	TGTGCCAGCAGTTACTTGTCCCAGGGAAGGACCTATGGCTACACCTTC
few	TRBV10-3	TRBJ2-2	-	CAISGDLYTGELFF	TGTGCCATCAGTGGGGACTTGTACACCGGGGAGCTGTTTTTT
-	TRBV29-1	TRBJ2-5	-	CSVGWLGKETQYF	TGCAGCGTTGGGTGGCTCGGGAAAGAGACCCAGTACTTC
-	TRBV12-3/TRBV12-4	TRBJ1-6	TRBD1	CASRTGKSPLHF	TGTGCCAGCCGGACAGGGAAATCACCCCTCCACTTT
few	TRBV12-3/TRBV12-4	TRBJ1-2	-	CASSVGGYGYTF	TGTGCCAGCAGTGTTGGTGGATATGGCTACACCTTC
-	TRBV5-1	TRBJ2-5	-	CASSLEHQETQYF	TGCGCCAGCAGCTTGGAACACCAAGAGACCCAGTACTTC
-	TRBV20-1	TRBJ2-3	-	CSASDEGGTDTQYF	TGCAGTGCTAGTGATGAGGGAGGCACAGATACGCAGTATTTT
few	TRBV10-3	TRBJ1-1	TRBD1	CAIRTGTGGSPLTEAFF	TGTGCCATCAGGACCGGGACAGGGGGCTCCCCTTTAACTGAAGCTTTCTTT
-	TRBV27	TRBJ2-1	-	CASSTLGGPDEQFF	TGTGCCAGCAGTACACTGGGGGGGCCTGATGAGCAGTTCTTC
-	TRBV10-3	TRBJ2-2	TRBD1	CAISTGGPTNTGELFF	TGTGCCATCTCGACAGGGGGTCCAACGAACACCGGGGAGCTGTTTTTT
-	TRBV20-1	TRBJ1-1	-	CSARDFGKTPQGWNTEAFF	TGCAGTGCTAGAGATTTCGGGAAGACTCCGCAAGGTTGGAACACTGAAGCTTTCTTT
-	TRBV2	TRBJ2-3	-	CASSEPGREDTQYF	TGTGCCAGCAGTGAGCCGGGACGTGAAGATACGCAGTATTTT
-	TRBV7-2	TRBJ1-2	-	CASTDTRGDGYTF	TGTGCCAGCACCGATACCCGGGGAGATGGCTACACCTTC
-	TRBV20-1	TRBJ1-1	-	CSARETGPGTEAFF	TGCAGTGCTAGAGAGACGGGCCCGGGGACTGAAGCTTTCTTT
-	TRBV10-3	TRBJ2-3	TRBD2	CAIRDSGGDTQYF	TGTGCCATCAGGGATAGCGGGGGGGATACGCAGTATTTT
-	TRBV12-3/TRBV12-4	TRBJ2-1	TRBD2	CASSSSGNYNEQFF	TGTGCCAGCAGTTCTAGCGGGAACTACAATGAGCAGTTCTTC
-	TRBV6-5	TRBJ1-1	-	CASSYSGGPAEAFF	TGTGCCAGCAGTTACTCGGGGGGGCCCGCTGAAGCTTTCTTT
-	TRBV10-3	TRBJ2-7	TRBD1	CATSEGQSTYEQYF	TGTGCCACCAGTGAGGGACAGTCCACCTACGAGCAGTACTTC
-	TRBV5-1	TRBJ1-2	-	CASSLVNGFSYGYTF	TGCGCCAGCAGCTTGGTCAACGGGTTCAGTTATGGCTACACCTTC
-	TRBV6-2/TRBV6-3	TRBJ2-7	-	CASSGGRTYEQYF	TGTGCCAGCAGTGGGGGACGAACCTACGAGCAGTACTTC
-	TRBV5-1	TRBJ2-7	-	CASSLWNEGEQYF	TGCGCCAGCAGCTTGTGGAACGAGGGTGAGCAGTACTTC
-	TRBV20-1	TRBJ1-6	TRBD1	CSAREGQSSYNSPLHF	TGCAGTGCTAGAGAGGGACAGAGCTCCTATAATTCACCCCTCCACTTT
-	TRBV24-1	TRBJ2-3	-	CATSDRGTDTQYF	TGTGCCACCAGTGACCGTGGCACAGATACGCAGTATTTT
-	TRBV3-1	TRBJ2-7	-	CASSQEGFRQYF	TGTGCCAGCAGCCAAGAGGGTTTTCGGCAGTACTTC
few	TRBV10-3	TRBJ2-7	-	CAISPVTQDGHDYEQYF	TGTGCCATCAGTCCCGTCACCCAGGACGGGCATGACTACGAGCAGTACTTC
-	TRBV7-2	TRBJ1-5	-	CASSFYSNQPQHF	TGTGCCAGCAGCTTTTATAGCAATCAGCCCCAGCATTTT
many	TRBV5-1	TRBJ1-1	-	CASSLAGAAEAFF	TGCGCCAGCAGCTTGGCGGGGGCCGCTGAAGCTTTCTTT
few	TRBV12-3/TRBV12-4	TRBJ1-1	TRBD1	CASNHRGGTEAFF	TGTGCCAGCAACCACAGGGGAGGCACTGAAGCTTTCTTT
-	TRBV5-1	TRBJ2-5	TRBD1	CASSLRQGAETQYF	TGCGCCAGCAGCTTAAGACAGGGGGCAGAGACCCAGTACTTC
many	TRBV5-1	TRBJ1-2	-	CASSLGGDYGYTF	TGTGCCAGCAGTTTAGGGGGGGACTATGGCTACACCTTC